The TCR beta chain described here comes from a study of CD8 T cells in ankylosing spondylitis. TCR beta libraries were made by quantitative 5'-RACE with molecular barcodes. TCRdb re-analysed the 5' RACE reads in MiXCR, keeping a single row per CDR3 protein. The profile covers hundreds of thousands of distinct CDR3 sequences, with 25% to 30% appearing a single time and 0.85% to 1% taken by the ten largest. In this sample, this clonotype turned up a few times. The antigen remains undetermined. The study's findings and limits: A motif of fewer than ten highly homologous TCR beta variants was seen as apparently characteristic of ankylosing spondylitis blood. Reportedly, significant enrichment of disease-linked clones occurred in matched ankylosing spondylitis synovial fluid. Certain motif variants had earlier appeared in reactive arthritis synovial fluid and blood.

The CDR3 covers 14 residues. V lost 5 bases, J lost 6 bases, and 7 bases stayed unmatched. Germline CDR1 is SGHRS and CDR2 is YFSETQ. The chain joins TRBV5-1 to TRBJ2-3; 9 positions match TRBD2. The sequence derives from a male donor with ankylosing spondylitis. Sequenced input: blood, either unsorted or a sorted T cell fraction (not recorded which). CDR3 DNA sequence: TGCGCCAGCAGGAGGGTGACTAGCGGCGATACGCAGTATTTT. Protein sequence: CASRRVTSGDTQYF.